This T cell receptor beta chain appears in the sequencing data of a study of shared clonotypes between healthy human individuals. Whole-study context: Each donor contributed plates that comprised three CD4 naive, three CD4 memory, two CD8 naive and one CD8 memory.

This table comes from immunoSEQ multiplex PCR, and its TCRdb copy is limited to in-frame clones, with some not included. Counted here are some 1.5 million clones, around 97% occurring once; the ten biggest clones make up approximately 1.1%. The TCR originated in a man aged 25-40 years in good health. Sequenced: naive CD4+ T cells sorted from blood. Subset here: CD45RA+ positively selected.

The CDR3 here is CASRNSGGRNQPQHF. CDR3 DNA sequence: TGTGCCAGTAGGAATTCGGGGGGCCGCAATCAGCCCCAGCATTTT. This chain connects TRBV19 to TRBJ1-5, with D possibly being TRBD1 (6 bases). The V end was cut by 6 bases, the J end by 2 bases, with 14 bases between. The CDR3 has 15 residues. Per the germline V gene, CDR1 is LNHDA and CDR2 is SQIVND (reference sequence).